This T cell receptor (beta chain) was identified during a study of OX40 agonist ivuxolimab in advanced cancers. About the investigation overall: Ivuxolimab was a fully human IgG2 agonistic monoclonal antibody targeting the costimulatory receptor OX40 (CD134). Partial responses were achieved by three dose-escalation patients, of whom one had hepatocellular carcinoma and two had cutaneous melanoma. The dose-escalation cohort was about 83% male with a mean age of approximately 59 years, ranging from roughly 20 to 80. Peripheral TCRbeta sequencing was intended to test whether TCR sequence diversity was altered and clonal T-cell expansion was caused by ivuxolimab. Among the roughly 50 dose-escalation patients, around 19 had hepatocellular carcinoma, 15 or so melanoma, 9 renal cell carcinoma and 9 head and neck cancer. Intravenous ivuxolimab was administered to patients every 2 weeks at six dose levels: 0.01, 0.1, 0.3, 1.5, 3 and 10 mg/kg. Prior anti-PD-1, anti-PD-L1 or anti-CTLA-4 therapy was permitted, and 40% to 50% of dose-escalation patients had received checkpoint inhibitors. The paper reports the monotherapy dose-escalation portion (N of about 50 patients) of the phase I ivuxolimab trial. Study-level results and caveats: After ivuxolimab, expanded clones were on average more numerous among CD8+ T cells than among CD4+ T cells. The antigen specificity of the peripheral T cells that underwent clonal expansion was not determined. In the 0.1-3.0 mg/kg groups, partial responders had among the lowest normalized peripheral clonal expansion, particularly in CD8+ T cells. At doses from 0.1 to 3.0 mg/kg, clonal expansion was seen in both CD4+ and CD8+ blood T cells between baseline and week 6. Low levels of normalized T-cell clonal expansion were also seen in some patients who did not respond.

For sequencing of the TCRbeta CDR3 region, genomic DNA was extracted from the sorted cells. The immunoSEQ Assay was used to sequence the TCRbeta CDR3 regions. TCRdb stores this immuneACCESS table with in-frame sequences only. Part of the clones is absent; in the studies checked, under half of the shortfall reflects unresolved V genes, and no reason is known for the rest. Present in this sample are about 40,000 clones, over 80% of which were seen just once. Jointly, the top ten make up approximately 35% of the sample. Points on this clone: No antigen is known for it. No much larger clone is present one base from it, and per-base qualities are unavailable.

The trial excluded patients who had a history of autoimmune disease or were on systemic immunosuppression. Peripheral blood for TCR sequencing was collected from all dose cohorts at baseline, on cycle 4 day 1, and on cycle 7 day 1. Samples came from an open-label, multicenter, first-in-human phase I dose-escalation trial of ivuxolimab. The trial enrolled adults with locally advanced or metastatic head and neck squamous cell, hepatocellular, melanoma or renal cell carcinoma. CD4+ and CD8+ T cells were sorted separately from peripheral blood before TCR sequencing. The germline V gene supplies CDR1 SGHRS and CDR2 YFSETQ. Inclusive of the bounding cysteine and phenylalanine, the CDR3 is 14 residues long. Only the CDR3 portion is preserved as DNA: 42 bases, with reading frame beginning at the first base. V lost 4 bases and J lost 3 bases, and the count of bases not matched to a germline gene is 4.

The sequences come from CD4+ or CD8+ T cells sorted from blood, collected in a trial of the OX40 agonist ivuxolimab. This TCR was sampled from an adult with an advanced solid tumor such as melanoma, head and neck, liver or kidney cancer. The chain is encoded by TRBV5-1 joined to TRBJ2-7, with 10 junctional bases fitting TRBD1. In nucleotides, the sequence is TGCGCCAGCAGCCAGGGACAGGGGATCTACGAGCAGTACTTC. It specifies CASSQGQGIYEQYF.